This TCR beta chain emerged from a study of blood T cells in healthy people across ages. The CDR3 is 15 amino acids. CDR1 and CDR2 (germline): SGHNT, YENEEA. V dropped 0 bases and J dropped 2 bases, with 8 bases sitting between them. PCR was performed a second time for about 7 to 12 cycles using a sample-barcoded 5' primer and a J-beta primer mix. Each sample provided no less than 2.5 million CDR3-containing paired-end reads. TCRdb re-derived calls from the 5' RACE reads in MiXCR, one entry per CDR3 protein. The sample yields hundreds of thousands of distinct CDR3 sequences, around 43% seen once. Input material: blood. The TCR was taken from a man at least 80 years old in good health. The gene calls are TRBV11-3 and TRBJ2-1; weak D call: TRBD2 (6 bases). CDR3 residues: CASSLDGSAYNEQFF. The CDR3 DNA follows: TGTGCCAGCAGCTTAGACGGGAGCGCCTACAATGAGCAGTTCTTC. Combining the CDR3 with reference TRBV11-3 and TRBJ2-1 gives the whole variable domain EAGVVQSPRYKIIEKKQPVAFWCNPISGHNTLYWYLQNLGQGPELLIRYENEEAVDDSQLPKDRFSAERLKGVDSTLKIQPAELGDSAVYLCASSLDGSAYNEQFFGPGTRLTVL.